Below are 24 T cell receptor beta chains sequenced from a single sample in a study of T cells after yellow fever vaccination. TCRdb reprocessed the 5' RACE reads via MiXCR and lists one record per CDR3 protein. The sample lists about 63,000 distinct CDR3 sequences; around 7.4% were seen once. The sample consisted of CD8+ T cells sorted from PBMCs, taken 15 days after the yellow fever booster vaccination. These receptors were taken from a man between 25 and 39 years old who received the YFV17D yellow fever vaccine.

There are many counts of this clonotype. The chain links TRBV7-6 to TRBJ2-7; the D gene is possibly TRBD2 (6 bases). The germline V gene has CDR1 SGHVS and CDR2 FNYEAQ. The CDR3 runs 14 residues. The germline V and J ends were trimmed by 3 bases and 1 base, with 10 bases remaining between them. The CDR3 DNA reads as TGTGCCAGCAGCTTGACGACTAGTTCCTACGAGCAGTACTTC. Encoded protein: CASSLTTSSYEQYF.

About this clonotype itself: Given a much more abundant clone one base away, this may be a read error. CDR3 sequence reads: CASSYSGGGYTF. The CDR3 DNA reads as TGTGCCAGCAGTTACTCGGGTGGTGGCTACACCTTC. V and J are TRBV6-5 and TRBJ1-2, with no clear D. Germline CDR1 is MNHEY and CDR2 is SVGAGI. V lost 0 bases to trimming and J lost 7 bases, with 6 bases between them. This CDR3 is built from 12 residues.

A word on this clonotype: A much larger clone differs from this one at a single base, so this may be a read error. This rearrangement joins TRBV2 to TRBJ2-1; TRBD2 matches at 9 bases. Germline V gives CDR1 SNHLY, CDR2 FYNNEI. The CDR3 runs to 14 residues. CDR3 in amino acids: CTSSAISGSNEQFF. For the CDR3, the DNA is TGTACCAGCAGTGCGATTAGCGGGAGCAATGAGCAGTTCTTC. The complete variable domain, with remaining parts taken from reference TRBV2 and TRBJ2-1, reads EPEVTQTPSHQVTQMGQEVILRCVPISNHLYFYWYRQILGQKVEFLVSFYNNEISEKSEIFDDQFSVERPDGSNFTLKIRSTKLEDSAMYFCTSSAISGSNEQFFGPGTRLTVL.

This clonotype occurred many times. The rearrangement links TRBV20-1 to TRBJ2-7, with 8 bases that match TRBD1. This CDR3 comprises 12 residues. The germline V gene encodes CDR1 DFQATT and CDR2 SNEGSKA (reference sequence). Here the CDR3 reads CRVGTGVYEQYF. The CDR3 bases are TGCAGGGTAGGGACAGGCGTTTACGAGCAGTACTTC.

In this sample, this clonotype turned up many times. This rearrangement joins TRBV29-1 to TRBJ2-7; unclear D gene. CDR3 length equals 13 residues. Germline V gene lookup returns CDR1 SQVTM and CDR2 ANQGSEA. V was cut by 3 bases and J by 3 bases, with 12 bases left in between. CDR3 sequence reads: CSVDYPENYEQYF. The CDR3 DNA reads TGCAGCGTTGATTACCCCGAAAACTACGAGCAGTACTTC.

The chain links TRBV27 to TRBJ2-2; 10 bases are a match to TRBD2. The CDR3 sequence is 22 residues long. The ends lost 3 bases at V and 1 base at J; junction bases unmatched: 20. Germline loops: CDR1 MNHEY, CDR2 SMNVEV (reference sequence). The CDR3 coding sequence is TGTGCCAGCAGTTTCTCTTCGCTGACTAGCGGGTTCACGGGGGAGAACACCGGGGAGCTGTTTTTT. Translated, it gives CASSFSSLTSGFTGENTGELFF.

Many counts were recorded for this clonotype. The gene calls are TRBV19 and TRBJ2-1; TRBD2 might be the D (6 bases). The V end lost 3 bases, the J end lost 5 bases, and 14 bases lay between the germline ends. The CDR3 consists of 15 residues. Germline lookup yields CDR1 LNHDA and CDR2 SQIVND (reference sequence). DNA of the CDR3: TGTGCCAGTAGTATGGGGCAGGGACTTCACAATGAGCAGTTCTTC. Its protein product is CASSMGQGLHNEQFF.

In regard to this clonotype: A much more abundant neighbour one base away suggests this may be a read error. The chain recombines TRBV15 with TRBJ1-2; tentative D call: TRBD1 (6 bases). Germline-derived CDR1 and CDR2 are LNHNV and YYDKDF (reference sequence). This CDR3 comprises 15 residues. CDR3 nucleotide sequence: TGTGTCACCAGCAGCCAGCTGGACAGCTTCTATGGCTACACCTTC. It specifies CVTSSQLDSFYGYTF.

This clonotype was detected ten times or more. The CDR3 protein is CASSLTEETQYF. As DNA, the CDR3 is TGTGCCAGCAGCCTGACAGAAGAGACCCAGTACTTC. The J gene is TRBJ2-5, the V gene TRBV7-9, with a possible D match to TRBD1 (5 bases). Trimming removed 5 bases from V and 3 bases from J, with 7 bases in between. The CDR3 has 12 residues. The germline V gene has CDR1 SEHNR and CDR2 FQNEAQ (reference sequence).

In its sample, this clonotype was seen many times. This CDR3 is CASSGGQRGNEQFF. The CDR3 coding sequence is TGTGCCAGCAGTGGCGGGCAGAGGGGCAATGAGCAGTTCTTC. This sequence joins TRBV12-3 or TRBV12-4 and TRBJ2-1, with D tentatively TRBD1 or TRBD2 (5 bases each). CDR3 size: 14 residues. The ends were cut back, 5 bases at V and 6 bases at J, with 14 bases in the middle.

This clonotype was observed at least ten times. The chain joins TRBV12-3 or TRBV12-4 to TRBJ2-7; TRBD2 is a possible D gene (6 bases). The CDR3 runs 14 residues. Trimming shortened V by 7 bases and J by 3 bases, and 16 bases separated the two germline ends. CDR3 sequence (DNA): TGTGCCAGCACGTCCCTGGAGGGTTTCTACGAGCAGTACTTC. Protein sequence: CASTSLEGFYEQYF.

A few counts support this clonotype. CDR3 sequence: CASSMGPKRHF. CDR3 in DNA: TGTGCCAGTAGTATGGGGCCAAAGAGGCATTTT. The rearrangement joins TRBV19 to TRBJ1-5; D is possibly TRBD1 (5 bases). This CDR3 is 11 amino acids long. With 3 bases removed from V and 15 bases from J, the gap between germline ends came to 12 bases. Looked up from germline, CDR1 is LNHDA and CDR2 is SQIVND (reference sequence).

This clonotype was picked up many times. V usage is TRBV6-5 and J usage is TRBJ2-3, with a possible D match to TRBD2 (6 bases). V lost 0 bases and J lost 0, with 10 bases in between. CDR1 is MNHEY and CDR2 is SVGAGI in the germline V gene. The CDR3 loop spans 16 amino acids. The CDR3 is CASSYSLASSTDTQYF. DNA of the CDR3: TGTGCCAGCAGTTACTCTCTAGCGTCTAGCACAGATACGCAGTATTTT.

Many counts were recorded for this clonotype. The V and J genes are TRBV6-1 and TRBJ2-3, with 8 bases fitting TRBD2. V shed 6 bases, J shed 3 bases, and the junction held 8 bases outside the gene matches. The CDR3 extends over 15 amino acids. From germline, CDR1 is MNHNS and CDR2 SASEGT. The CDR3 loop reads CASRPLAGITDTQYF. The CDR3 bases are TGTGCCAGCAGGCCTCTAGCGGGTATAACAGATACGCAGTATTTT.

This clonotype was recorded a few times. The CDR3 loop reads CASSQAPGQRANYGYTF. The DNA for the CDR3 is TGCGCCAGCAGTCAAGCCCCGGGACAGCGAGCTAACTATGGCTACACCTTC. This sequence joins TRBV23-1 and TRBJ1-2; 7 nucleotides align to TRBD1. TRBV23-1 is designated an ORF whose function remains uncertain. This CDR3 is built from 17 residues. V lost 2 bases, J lost 0 bases, and 9 bases stayed unmatched.

This clonotype was recorded many times. The CDR3 region has the DNA TGCGCCAGCAGCCCCGCCCCGGGGGCCTATGAGCAGTTCTTC. Its protein is CASSPAPGAYEQFF. The rearrangement joins TRBV5-1 to TRBJ2-1; the D call may be TRBD1 or TRBD2 (6 bases each). Between the trimmed V and J ends, which lost 4 bases and 8 bases, there was a span of 16 bases. The length of the CDR3 is 14 residues. In germline, CDR1 is SGHRS, CDR2 YFSETQ.

This clonotype was recorded many times. The rearrangement links TRBV27 to TRBJ2-7; 7 nucleotides match TRBD1. Per the germline V gene, CDR1 is MNHEY and CDR2 is SMNVEV (reference sequence). With 8 bases clipped from V and 3 bases from J, the junction kept 10 bases outside the gene matches. The CDR3 is 14 amino acids. CDR3 sequence (DNA): TGTGCCAGCCGTCCCGGGACAGACAGCTACGAGCAGTACTTC. This translates into CASRPGTDSYEQYF.

This clonotype has just a few counts. The chain uses TRBV3-1 and TRBJ2-6; D is ambiguous. The germline CDR1 and CDR2 sequences are LGHDT and YNNKEL (reference sequence). The CDR3 spans 15 residues. V lost 11 bases to trimming and J lost 3 bases, with 17 bases between them. CDR3 loop: CASTHGVGGANVLTF. The CDR3 DNA follows: TGTGCCTCCACCCATGGCGTTGGTGGGGCCAACGTCCTGACTTTC.

In regard to this clonotype: Germline and junction disagree at one end, which may indicate a read error. The rearrangement uses TRBV25-1 and TRBJ2-1; D might be TRBD1 (5 bases). Germline loops: CDR1 MGHDK, CDR2 SYGVNS. CDR3 size: 16 residues. CDR3 in DNA: TGTACCAGCAGTGAATGCAGGGTTAGCACCTACAATGAGCAGTTCTTC. Its protein is CTSSECRVSTYNEQFF.

This clonotype was observed at least ten times. The rearrangement links TRBV11-1 to TRBJ2-1, with 8 bases aligning to TRBD1. The CDR3 is made up of 14 amino acids. After removal of 4 bases from V and 5 bases from J, the junction contained 4 bases not matched to a gene. CDR1 is SGHAT and CDR2 is FQDESV in the germline V gene (reference sequence). The CDR3 sequence is CASSWATGDNEQFF. The CDR3, as DNA: TGTGCCAGCAGCTGGGCGACAGGGGACAATGAGCAGTTCTTC. Complete variable domain (other parts from reference TRBV11-1 and TRBJ2-1): EAEVAQSPRYKITEKSQAVAFWCDPISGHATLYWYRQILGQGPELLVQFQDESVVDDSQLPKDRFSAERLKGVDSTLKIQPAELGDSAMYLCASSWATGDNEQFFGPGTRLTVL.

This clonotype was counted ten times or more. This sequence joins TRBV20-1 and TRBJ2-3; 15 positions match TRBD2. V shed 6 bases, J shed 5 bases, and the junction held 3 bases outside the gene matches. There are 14 residues in the CDR3. Germline assignment: CDR1 DFQATT and CDR2 SNEGSKA (reference sequence). CDR3 region: CSATGLAGGDTQYF. Written as DNA, the CDR3 is TGCAGTGCGACGGGACTAGCGGGAGGAGATACGCAGTATTTT.

This clonotype was seen at least ten times. The gene calls are TRBV18 and TRBJ2-1, with D perhaps matching TRBD1 (6 bases). Per germline, CDR1 KGHSH and CDR2 LQKENI. The V end lost 4 bases, the J end lost 5 bases, and 6 bases lay between the germline ends. The length of the CDR3 is 12 residues. For the CDR3, the DNA is TGTGCCAGCTCACGGACAGACAATGAGCAGTTCTTC. It yields the protein CASSRTDNEQFF.

Worth noting for this clonotype: A much larger clone lies one base from this, so it may be a read error. The chain combines TRBV20-1 with TRBJ2-7, with TRBD2 as a possible D gene (5 bases). This CDR3 has 15 amino acids. Germline V gene data show CDR1 as DFQATT and CDR2 as SNEGSKA (reference sequence). The chain's CDR3 is CRAPPGVASSYEQYF. Here the CDR3 DNA reads TGCCGTGCTCCACCCGGGGTGGCGAGCTCCTACGAGCAGTACTTC.

There are many counts of this clonotype. The genes are TRBV18 and TRBJ1-3, with TRBD1 as a possible D gene (5 bases). Trimming cost V 7 bases and J 8 bases, with 6 bases left between them. CDR3 size: 10 residues. Germline CDR1 KGHSH, CDR2 LQKENI. This CDR3 reads CASLGDTIYF. CDR3 nucleotides: TGTGCCAGCTTAGGGGACACCATATATTTT.